This TCR beta chain was obtained from a study of shared clonotypes between healthy human individuals. Study-level results: Larger estimated richness was generally recorded for naive subsets relative to memory subsets. A handful of donors held about 5% of naive CD4 clonotypes in common. Clonotypes not shared had lower generation probabilities than those common to all four donors.

CDR1 is SGHTA, CDR2 FQGNSA, per germline. The CDR3 loop spans 16 amino acids. Trimming took 5 bases from V and 0 from J, leaving 17 bases between them. A note on this clone: Antigen specificity is unknown.

The genomic DNA of each subset was split evenly across several immunoSEQ plates. Produced via immunoSEQ multiplex PCR; TCRdb's table is partial and in-frame only. The sample records over 2 million clones, roughly 94% being singletons. The clonotype originates from a man aged 18 to 30 in good health. The material sequenced was naive CD4+ T cells sorted from blood. Regarding subset: CD45RA+ positively selected. The V and J genes are TRBV7-2 and TRBJ2-7; weak D call: TRBD1 (6 bases). The CDR3 DNA reads TGTGCCAGCAGCCGTAGGACAGCCACCTCCTCCTACGAGCAGTACTTC. Translated, it gives CASSRRTATSSYEQYF.